The clone carrying this TCR beta chain was detected ten times or more. The sample comes from a study of regulatory T cells in long-lasting Graves disease. As for time point: newly diagnosed GD, antithyroid drugs for less than 3 months. PBMC RNA served as the TCR library source. The TCR beta library used iRepertoire HTBI primers with Arm-PCR amplification of CDR3. TCRdb reprocessed the multiplex PCR reads with MiXCR, giving one entry per CDR3 protein. The sample carries 400,000 to 500,000 distinct CDR3 sequences, 12% to 15% recorded once. This CDR3 has 16 residues. Trimming took 0 bases from V and 2 from J; bases not matched to a gene: 2. Germline values: CDR1 KGHSH, CDR2 LQKENI. These data also formed part of another study, on T cells in Graves' hyperthyroidism and ophthalmopathy.

This chain connects TRBV18 to TRBJ2-1, with 9 bases fitting TRBD2. The sample here was peripheral blood mononuclear cells (PBMCs), taken at new diagnosis, from a patient treated with antithyroid drugs. The clonotype originates from a woman aged 45-65 years with Graves disease. CDR3 sequence (DNA): TGTGCCAGCTCACCACCCGGGACTAGCACCTACAATGAGCAGTTCTTC. This translates into CASSPPGTSTYNEQFF.